The sequence of this TCR beta chain was determined in a study of vaccination and CD4 T cells after COVID-19 (dated by TCRdb to about 2022). Context from the whole study: Every convalescent patient had a positive nasal swab PCR test for SARS-CoV-2, with mild disease in nine patients and severe disease in one. The convalescent cohort included six males and four females, with two Hispanic individuals, seven Caucasians, two Asians and one multiracial person. Participants got two doses of the Pfizer-BioNTech BNT162b2 vaccine (n=8) or two doses of the Moderna mRNA-1273 vaccine (n=2). Post-COVID blood samples from convalescent patients were collected a median of roughly 100 days after diagnosis, with a range of 35 to 161 days. The time from the second vaccine dose to post-vaccine blood sampling had a median of roughly 70 days and ranged from about 12 to 250 days. The spike-specific CD4+ TCR repertoire was compared before and after mRNA vaccination in approximately ten COVID-19 convalescent patients and a few infection-naive healthy vaccine recipients. Study-level results and caveats: In convalescent patients, nearly all vaccine-specific clones (304 of 307) were found to be mono-reactive for SARS-CoV-2 spike rather than cross-reactive with common cold coronaviruses. The number of convalescent patients in the study was relatively small, and the study did not examine early timepoints following natural infection. The median number of SARS-CoV-2-reactive clonotypes rose from under 25 after infection to approximately 41 after vaccination, but the change was not significant. In convalescent patients, a median around 86% of post-vaccine SARS-CoV-2-reactive clones were detected only after vaccination, and vaccine-specific priming was suggested by this finding.

In its sample, this clonotype was seen a few times. Its antigen is unknown. It has no much larger one-base neighbor in the sample; base qualities were not kept. From a lookup of the germline V gene (reference sequence), CDR1 and CDR2 are SEHNR and FQNEAQ. For this chain, trimming is 0 bases at the V end and 9 bases at the J end, and the number of junction bases without a gene match is 3. The CDR3, cysteine through phenylalanine, is 15 amino acids long. CDR3 DNA is the only sequence kept; it has 45 bases, read in frame from the first base. Positive SARS-CoV-2 PCR tests in the convalescent patients dated from March to December 2020, before Alpha, Beta and Delta variants emerged in the United States. Ficoll-Paque Plus gradient centrifugation was used to isolate PBMCs from whole blood, and the isolated PBMCs were then either used fresh or cryopreserved at -140C. The library relied on PCR. The run used an Illumina iSeq 100. The original methods were these. Non-productive sequences were removed, and CDR3s not starting with C, not ending with F or W, or shorter than 7 amino acids were discarded. Levenshtein distances (stringdist) and unrooted phylogenetic trees (ape) in R version 3.6.1 were used to assess CDR3 homology. TCRdb itself trimmed the public reads at Q25 with fastp, ran MiXCR and retained productive beta chains. Each record represents a unique CDR3 protein, reported with the most common genes and DNA among its rows. TCRdb, not the authors, supplied the V and J calls. This sample is represented by 20,000 or so distinct CDR3 sequences; around three fifths of them were singletons. The top ten hold around 1.1% of the sample.

The sequence derives from a human donor who had recovered from COVID-19. The input for sequencing was CD4+ T cells from blood, taken after SARS-CoV-2 vaccination. The sequence is built from TRBV7-9 and TRBJ1-6, and 9 junction bases match TRBD1. The CDR3 has the sequence CASSLARDRASPLHF. The DNA reads TGTGCCAGCAGCTTAGCGAGGGACAGGGCTTCACCCCTCCACTTT.